This entry lists 26 T cell receptor beta chains sequenced from one sample in a study of PD-L1 blockade in urothelial cancer. The repertoire was sequenced with immunoSEQ multiplex PCR; TCRdb's copy has only in-frame clones and lacks some. The sample shows 57,000 or so clones, approximately 80% of them seen only once. The sequenced sample was PBMCs, obtained around atezolizumab (anti-PD-L1) treatment. These receptor sequences come from a man between 65 and 85 years old with urothelial cancer.

The chain is built from TRBV10-3 and TRBJ1-5; possible D gene TRBD1, 5 bases. This CDR3 is built from 13 residues. Germline assignment: CDR1 ENHRY and CDR2 SYGVKD. V lost 2 bases to trimming and J lost 7 bases, with 9 bases between them. The DNA for the CDR3 is TGTGCCATCAGTGAGGACAGTTCCCAGCCCCAGCATTTT. Residues: CAISEDSSQPQHF.

The chain links TRBV27 to TRBJ2-2; TRBD2 matches 13 bases. The J segment lost 4 bases and the V segment lost 2 bases, leaving 1 base of the junction unmatched. The CDR3 length is 16 residues. The V gene's germline CDR1 is MNHEY and CDR2 SMNVEV (reference sequence). CDR3 loop: CASSLGLAGVTGELFF. CDR3 coding DNA: TGTGCCAGCAGTTTAGGACTAGCGGGAGTCACCGGGGAGCTGTTTTTT.

The chain couples TRBV5-6 to TRBJ2-7, with 7 bases matching TRBD2. Trimming removed 2 bases from V and 4 bases from J; junction bases left unmatched: 18. CDR1 and CDR2 from the germline V gene are SGHDT and YYEEEE. The CDR3 length is 18 residues. As DNA, the CDR3 is TGTGCCAGCAGCTTAACCATAACAGCTAGCGGAAATTTTTACGAGCAGTACTTC. Residues: CASSLTITASGNFYEQYF.

The chain uses TRBV28 and TRBJ2-1; 10 bases fit TRBD1. The junction had 8 bases not matched to a gene; V was cut back by 6 bases and J by 12 bases. In germline, CDR1 is MDHEN, CDR2 SYDVKM. The CDR3 spans 13 residues. In DNA, the CDR3 is TGTGCCAGCAGGGGACAGGGGAAATCTGGGCAGTTCTTC. It specifies CASRGQGKSGQFF.

This chain joins TRBV29-1 and TRBJ2-1, with D possibly being TRBD2 (6 bases). The germline gives CDR1 SQVTM, CDR2 ANQGSEA. This CDR3 spans 15 amino acids. The V gene lost 6 bases and the J gene lost 2 bases, with 17 bases spanning the gap. The CDR3 DNA sequence: TGCAGCGTAGCCTCTAGCGCCGGCCCCTACAATGAGCAGTTCTTC. Translating it yields CSVASSAGPYNEQFF.

The CDR3 DNA sequence: TGCAGCGTACTCCCCGGGGACAGTAATGAAAAACTGTTTTTT. Translating it yields CSVLPGDSNEKLFF. The gene calls are TRBV29-1 and TRBJ1-4; 7 bases map to TRBD1. The junction had 8 bases not matched to a gene; V was cut back by 6 bases and J by 4 bases. The germline gives CDR1 SQVTM, CDR2 ANQGSEA. CDR3 length equals 14 residues.

This clone came up once. This sequence joins TRBV27 and TRBJ2-7; 10 nucleotides line up with TRBD2. Germline V CDR1 and CDR2: MNHEY, SMNVEV (reference sequence). The CDR3 runs 14 residues. The junction had 4 bases not matched to a gene; V was cut back by 6 bases and J by 2 bases. CDR3 region: CASRGTSATYEQYF. The CDR3, as DNA: TGTGCCAGCAGGGGGACTAGCGCTACCTACGAGCAGTACTTC.

A few counts support this clone. This chain joins TRBV6-1 and TRBJ2-7; tentative D call: TRBD1 (8 bases). Germline-derived CDR1 and CDR2 are MNHNS and SASEGT. V lost 5 bases and J 3 bases, leaving 14 bases between the germline ends. This CDR3 region has 14 residues. CDR3 in DNA: TGTGCCAGCAGTAACACAGGGGGGGGCTACGAGCAGTACTTC. Protein sequence: CASSNTGGGYEQYF.

J is TRBJ1-3 and V is TRBV4-1; D call uncertain. V was trimmed by 0 bases and J by 7 bases, leaving 13 bases between them. CDR1 and CDR2 from the germline V gene are MGHRA and YSYEKL. The CDR3 covers 15 residues. CDR3 nucleotides: TGCGCCAGCAGCCAAGACGGAGACTCGGGGAACACCATATATTTT. This translates into CASSQDGDSGNTIYF.

This clone was observed a handful of times. The V call is TRBV6-5, the J call TRBJ1-1; 7 bases agree with TRBD1. The CDR3 is 14 residues long. V lost 7 bases, J lost 4 bases, and 9 bases stayed unmatched. Germline CDR1 is MNHEY and CDR2 is SVGAGI. CDR3 loop: CASTKGAGVTEAFF. In DNA, the CDR3 is TGTGCCAGCACCAAGGGGGCCGGAGTCACTGAAGCTTTCTTT.

With regard to this clone: Mismatch with germline at one junction end may stem from a read error. The chain is built from TRBV29-1 and TRBJ2-7, with a possible D match to TRBD1 (6 bases). Germline lookup yields CDR1 SQVTM and CDR2 ANQGSEA. The CDR3 sequence is 18 residues long. CDR3 in DNA: TGTGCCCGGACGCTGACAGGCTCCGAGGAAGAGGAGGCCTACGAGCAGTACTTC. Residues: CARTLTGSEEEEAYEQYF.

This chain joins TRBV5-4 and TRBJ2-7; TRBD2 matches at 7 bases. After removal of 4 bases from V and 1 base from J, the junction contained 8 bases not matched to a gene. Germline-derived CDR1 and CDR2 are SGHNT and YYREEE (reference sequence). The CDR3 extends over 15 amino acids. The CDR3 sequence: CASSPGGRQSYEQYF. CDR3 nucleotide sequence: TGTGCCAGCAGCCCCGGCGGGAGACAGTCCTACGAGCAGTACTTC. The variable domain in full, completed from reference TRBV5-4 and TRBJ2-7, reads ETGVTQSPTHLIKTRGQQVTLRCSSQSGHNTVSWYQQALGQGPQFIFQYYREEENGRGNFPPRFSGLQFPNYSSELNVNALELDDSALYLCASSPGGRQSYEQYFGPGTRLTVT.

This chain connects TRBV4-1 to TRBJ1-5; 10 nucleotides align to TRBD1. This CDR3 is built from 20 residues. The V segment lost 0 bases and the J segment 1 base; nucleotides outside the gene matches: 12. Germline V lookup: CDR1 MGHRA, CDR2 YSYEKL. The DNA for the CDR3 is TGCGCCAGCAGCCAAGATACTCCGGGACAGGGGTTCTCGAGCAATCAGCCCCAGCATTTT. Translation: CASSQDTPGQGFSSNQPQHF.

The gene calls are TRBV29-1 and TRBJ2-3, with D tentatively TRBD2 (5 bases). Between the trimmed V and J ends, which lost 2 bases and 0 bases, there was a span of 9 bases. Germline CDR1 reads SQVTM; CDR2 reads ANQGSEA. This CDR3 spans 14 amino acids. The CDR3 loop is CSVEYGISTDTQYF. CDR3 coding DNA: TGCAGCGTTGAATACGGGATTAGCACAGATACGCAGTATTTT.

The chain carries TRBV7-6 and TRBJ1-2; 12 bases match TRBD1. Germline loops: CDR1 SGHVS, CDR2 FNYEAQ. V lost 5 bases to trimming and J lost 1 base; unmatched junction nucleotides: 11. The CDR3 has 18 residues. DNA of the CDR3: TGTGCCAGCAGCCCTTTAGGGACAGGGGGCCGAGATAACTATGGCTACACCTTC. Translation: CASSPLGTGGRDNYGYTF.

As regards this clone: The sample has other DNA sequences that encode this CDR3 too. This chain joins TRBV29-1 and TRBJ1-1; 8 bases fit TRBD1. There are 14 residues in the CDR3. Germline V lookup: CDR1 SQVTM, CDR2 ANQGSEA. Trimming at V came to 7 bases and at J to 0 bases, leaving 7 bases not matched to a gene. The DNA for the CDR3 is TGCAGCGCCCTAGGACAGGGATTGAACACTGAAGCTTTCTTT. This translates into CSALGQGLNTEAFF.

The chain links TRBV5-1 to TRBJ2-1, with 8 bases aligning to TRBD1. Germline-derived CDR1 and CDR2 are SGHRS and YFSETQ. V dropped 0 bases and J dropped 0; count of bases not matched to a gene: 5. This CDR3 is built from 17 residues. The DNA for the CDR3 is TGCGCCAGCAGCTTGGTGGGACAGGCGAACTCCTACAATGAGCAGTTCTTC. Translating it yields CASSLVGQANSYNEQFF. The complete variable domain, with remaining parts taken from reference TRBV5-1 and TRBJ2-1, reads KAGVTQTPRYLIKTRGQQVTLSCSPISGHRSVSWYQQTPGQGLQFLFEYFSETQRNKGNFPGRFSGRQFSNSRSEMNVSTLELGDSALYLCASSLVGQANSYNEQFFGPGTRLTVL.

The chain combines TRBV6-4 with TRBJ1-1; 9 positions match TRBD1. Germline CDR1 reads MRHNA; CDR2 reads SNTAGT. The length of the CDR3 is 15 residues. J gave up 1 base and V 4 bases, and 4 bases lay outside the gene matches. CDR3 DNA: TGTGCCAGCAGTGTGACAGGGGGAACGAACACTGAAGCTTTCTTT. Translating it yields CASSVTGGTNTEAFF.

The gene calls are TRBV27 and TRBJ1-2, with D possibly matching TRBD1 (5 bases). This CDR3 has 16 residues. V was shortened by 5 bases and J by 6 bases, with 22 bases between the two germline ends. Germline lookup yields CDR1 MNHEY and CDR2 SMNVEV (reference sequence). In DNA, the CDR3 is TGTGCCAGCAGTCCGAGTGGGCTCAGGGTGGGCGATGGCTACACCTTC. Its translation: CASSPSGLRVGDGYTF.

This clone was counted a single time. This chain links TRBV9 with TRBJ1-5; 10 nucleotides align to TRBD1. Unmatched junction bases numbered 6, after V lost 4 bases and J lost 5 bases. CDR1 and CDR2 (germline): SGDLS, YYNGEE. The CDR3 length is 15 residues. CDR3 protein: CASSPRTGGDQPQHF. The DNA for the CDR3 is TGTGCCAGCAGCCCACGGACAGGGGGGGATCAGCCCCAGCATTTT.

This chain links TRBV4-2 with TRBJ2-3; 12 nucleotides agree with TRBD2. This CDR3 comprises 16 residues. V was pared by 1 base and J by 10 bases, with 9 bases of the junction left unmatched. From germline, CDR1 is LGHNA and CDR2 YNFKEQ. In DNA form, the CDR3 reads TGTGCCAGCAGCCAAGGGCTACTAGCGGGGGGCCTAGCGCAGTATTTT. Translated: CASSQGLLAGGLAQYF.

The chain is built from TRBV30 and TRBJ2-3; 9 nucleotides align to TRBD2. V dropped 1 base and J dropped 3; count of bases not matched to a gene: 2. The CDR3 is 14 residues long. Germline loops: CDR1 GTSNPN, CDR2 SVGIG (reference sequence). CDR3 region: CAWSEGLATDTQYF. CDR3 DNA: TGTGCCTGGAGTGAGGGACTAGCTACAGATACGCAGTATTTT.

The rearrangement joins TRBV29-1 to TRBJ2-1, with TRBD2 matching 9 bases. The CDR3 loop spans 14 amino acids. Trimming took 5 bases from V and 4 from J; bases not matched to a gene: 6. Germline V lookup: CDR1 SQVTM, CDR2 ANQGSEA. The CDR3 protein is CSVLGLARYNEQFF. As DNA, the CDR3 is TGCAGCGTTTTGGGACTAGCTCGGTACAATGAGCAGTTCTTC.

This clone was counted a few times. The V and J genes are TRBV18 and TRBJ2-1; TRBD2 might be the D (5 bases). Trimming took off 4 bases at V and 5 bases at J, with 6 bases between the two ends. This CDR3 is built from 12 residues. Germline-derived CDR1 and CDR2 are KGHSH and LQKENI. The CDR3 region is CASSLGDNEQFF. CDR3 nucleotides: TGTGCCAGCTCACTCGGGGACAATGAGCAGTTCTTC.

In this sample, this clone turned up once. This sequence joins TRBV19 and TRBJ2-5, with 8 positions matching TRBD2. The CDR3 covers 17 residues. V trimming: 8 bases; J trimming: 1 base; junction bases outside the gene matches: 15. Germline V gives CDR1 LNHDA, CDR2 SQIVND (reference sequence). The CDR3 here is CASAGLVGAGVQETQYF. In DNA, the CDR3 is TGTGCCAGTGCTGGATTGGTAGGAGCGGGGGTCCAAGAGACCCAGTACTTC.

The chain links TRBV30 to TRBJ2-5, with TRBD2 identical over 11 bases. CDR1 is GTSNPN and CDR2 is SVGIG in the germline V gene (reference sequence). The V gene end was trimmed by 2 bases and the J gene end by 4 bases; junction bases not matched to a gene: 3. The CDR3 totals 14 residues. The CDR3 coding sequence is TGTGCCTGGAGTATTGGACTAGCGGGAGAGACCCAGTACTTC. Translation gives CAWSIGLAGETQYF.